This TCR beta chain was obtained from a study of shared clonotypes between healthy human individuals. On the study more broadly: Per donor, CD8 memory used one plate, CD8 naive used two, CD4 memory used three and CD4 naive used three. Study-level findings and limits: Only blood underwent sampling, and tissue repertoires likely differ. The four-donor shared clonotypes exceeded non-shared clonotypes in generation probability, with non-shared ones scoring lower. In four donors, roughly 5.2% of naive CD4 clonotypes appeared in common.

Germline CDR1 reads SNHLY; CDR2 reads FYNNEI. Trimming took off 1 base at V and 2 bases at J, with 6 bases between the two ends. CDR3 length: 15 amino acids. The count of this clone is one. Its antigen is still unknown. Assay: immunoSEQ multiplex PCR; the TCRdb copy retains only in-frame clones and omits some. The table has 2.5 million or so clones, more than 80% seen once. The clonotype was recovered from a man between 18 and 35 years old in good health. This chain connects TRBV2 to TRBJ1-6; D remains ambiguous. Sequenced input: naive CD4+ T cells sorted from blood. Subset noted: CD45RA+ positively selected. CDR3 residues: CASSEGLTYNSPLHF. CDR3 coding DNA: TGTGCCAGCAGTGAAGGATTAACCTATAATTCACCCCTCCACTTT.